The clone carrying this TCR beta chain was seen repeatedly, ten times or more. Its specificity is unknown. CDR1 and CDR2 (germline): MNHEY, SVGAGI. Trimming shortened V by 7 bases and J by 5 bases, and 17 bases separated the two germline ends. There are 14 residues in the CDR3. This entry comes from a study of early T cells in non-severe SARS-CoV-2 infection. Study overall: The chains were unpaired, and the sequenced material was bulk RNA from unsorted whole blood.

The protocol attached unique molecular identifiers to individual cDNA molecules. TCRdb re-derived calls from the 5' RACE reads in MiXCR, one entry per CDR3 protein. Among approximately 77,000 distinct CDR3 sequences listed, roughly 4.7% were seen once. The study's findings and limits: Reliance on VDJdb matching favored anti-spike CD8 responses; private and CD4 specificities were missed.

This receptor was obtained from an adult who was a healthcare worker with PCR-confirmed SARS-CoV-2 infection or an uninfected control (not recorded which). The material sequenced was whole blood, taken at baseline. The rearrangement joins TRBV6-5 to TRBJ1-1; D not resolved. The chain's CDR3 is CASTLTPSATEAFF. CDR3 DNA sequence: TGTGCCAGCACCCTTACCCCCTCGGCGACTGAAGCTTTCTTT.